The rows below give T cell receptor beta chains drawn from one sample of a study of blood T cells in healthy people across ages. TCRdb re-called the 5' RACE reads through MiXCR, storing one row per CDR3 protein. The sample lists 1.2 million to 1.5 million distinct CDR3 sequences, approximately 42% occurring once. Source material: blood. Source of these receptors: a young woman in good health. CDR3s include the opening cysteine and the closing phenylalanine or tryptophan. A D gene is named only where the DNA matches it firmly. Size is stated for part of the rows, as once, few or many counts, or as a class when the clone is expanded.

D: .; V: TRBV20-1; size: .; J: TRBJ2-7; CDR3: CSAREDPVTYEQYF; DNA: TGCAGTGCTAGAGAAGACCCGGTCACCTACGAGCAGTACTTC
D: TRBD2; V: TRBV3-1; size: .; J: TRBJ2-7; CDR3: CASHREGSYEQYF; DNA: TGTGCCAGCCATCGGGAGGGATCCTACGAGCAGTACTTC
D: .; V: TRBV7-2; size: .; J: TRBJ2-1; CDR3: CASSVTGFSYNEQFF; DNA: TGTGCCAGCAGCGTAACGGGATTCTCCTACAATGAGCAGTTCTTC
D: .; V: TRBV4-1; size: few; J: TRBJ2-7; CDR3: CASSQVGALGYEQYF; DNA: TGCGCCAGCAGCCAAGTTGGGGCCCTAGGCTACGAGCAGTACTTC
D: .; V: TRBV9; size: .; J: TRBJ2-5; CDR3: CASSGSGHGQETQYF; DNA: TGTGCCAGCAGCGGCTCGGGACACGGCCAAGAGACCCAGTACTTC
D: .; V: TRBV20-1; size: .; J: TRBJ2-5; CDR3: CSANPAETQYF; DNA: TGCAGTGCTAACCCCGCAGAGACCCAGTACTTC
D: .; V: TRBV29-1; size: .; J: TRBJ2-7; CDR3: CSVVVIGGGGYNEQYF; DNA: TGCAGCGTTGTGGTTATAGGAGGGGGCGGCTACAATGAGCAGTACTTC
D: .; V: TRBV4-1; size: few; J: TRBJ1-1; CDR3: CASSQGPETNTEAFF; DNA: TGCGCCAGCAGCCAAGGCCCCGAGACGAACACTGAAGCTTTCTTT
D: .; V: TRBV3-1; size: .; J: TRBJ2-2; CDR3: CASSQDHTAGELFF; DNA: TGTGCCAGCAGCCAAGATCATACGGCCGGGGAGCTGTTTTTT
D: TRBD1; V: TRBV5-1; size: .; J: TRBJ2-7; CDR3: CASNWDGTGRYEQYF; DNA: TGCGCCAGCAACTGGGATGGGACAGGACGGTACGAGCAGTACTTC
D: .; V: TRBV27; size: .; J: TRBJ1-2; CDR3: CASSSSTGPGGYGYTF; DNA: TGTGCCAGCAGTTCATCGACGGGACCGGGGGGCTATGGCTACACCTTC
D: .; V: TRBV29-1; size: few; J: TRBJ1-1; CDR3: CSVAGAANTEAFF; DNA: TGCAGCGTTGCGGGGGCAGCGAACACTGAAGCTTTCTTT
D: TRBD2; V: TRBV30; size: .; J: TRBJ2-4; CDR3: CAWSWSRTSSTKAKNIQYF; DNA: TGTGCCTGGAGTTGGTCCCGGACTAGCAGTACGAAAGCCAAAAACATTCAGTACTTC
D: .; V: TRBV3-1; size: .; J: TRBJ2-5; CDR3: CASSQRGDNEQYF; DNA: TGCGCCAGCAGCCAACGGGGGGACAATGAGCAGTACTTC
D: TRBD1; V: TRBV20-1; size: .; J: TRBJ2-2; CDR3: CSARDRGLYTGELFF; DNA: TGCAGTGCTAGAGATAGGGGGCTCTACACCGGGGAGCTGTTTTTT
D: .; V: TRBV7-2; size: few; J: TRBJ2-7; CDR3: CASRRGSGSYNEQYF; DNA: TGTGCCAGCAGAAGGGGGTCGGGCTCCTACAATGAGCAGTACTTC
D: .; V: TRBV9; size: .; J: TRBJ2-7; CDR3: CASSVSGRSYEQYF; DNA: TGTGCCAGCAGCGTGTCCGGAAGATCCTACGAGCAGTACTTC
D: .; V: TRBV6-5; size: few; J: TRBJ2-1; CDR3: CASSYRSPTAAGNEQFF; DNA: TGTGCCAGCAGTTACCGCTCGCCTACAGCCGCGGGGAATGAGCAGTTCTTC
D: TRBD1; V: TRBV12-3/TRBV12-4; size: .; J: TRBJ1-6; CDR3: CASSLGQGMSTLHF; DNA: TGTGCCAGCAGTTTAGGACAGGGGATGAGCACCCTCCACTTT
D: .; V: TRBV4-1; size: few; J: TRBJ2-1; CDR3: CASSQTLKAQFF; DNA: TGCGCCAGCAGCCAAACCCTTAAGGCGCAGTTCTTC
D: .; V: TRBV28; size: few; J: TRBJ1-6; CDR3: CASSLSTVNSPLHF; DNA: TGTGCCAGCAGTTTATCGACGGTCAATTCACCCCTCCACTTT
D: TRBD2; V: TRBV29-1; size: many; J: TRBJ2-7; CDR3: CSVKGLAGVSYEQYF; DNA: TGCAGCGTGAAAGGACTAGCGGGAGTTTCCTACGAGCAGTACTTC
D: .; V: TRBV9; size: .; J: TRBJ1-1; CDR3: CASSISGGNTEAFF; DNA: TGTGCCAGCAGCATTAGCGGGGGTAACACTGAAGCTTTCTTT
D: .; V: TRBV10-3; size: .; J: TRBJ1-5; CDR3: CANPGTSNQSQHF; DNA: TGTGCCAACCCCGGGACATCGAATCAGTCCCAGCATTTT
D: TRBD2; V: TRBV18; size: .; J: TRBJ2-3; CDR3: CASSPPTSGGQRTDTQYF; DNA: TGTGCCAGCTCACCACCGACTAGCGGGGGGCAACGCACAGATACGCAGTATTTT
D: TRBD2; V: TRBV11-2; size: .; J: TRBJ2-2; CDR3: CASSKLAGGGNTGELFF; DNA: TGTGCCAGCAGCAAGCTAGCGGGGGGTGGAAACACCGGGGAGCTGTTTTTT
D: .; V: TRBV7-2; size: few; J: TRBJ1-2; CDR3: CASSSGYTF; DNA: TGTGCCAGCAGCTCCGGCTACACCTTC
D: TRBD2; V: TRBV7-9; size: .; J: TRBJ2-2; CDR3: CASGGAAGAGELFF; DNA: TGTGCCTCGGGGGGAGCCGCTGGGGCCGGGGAGCTGTTTTTT
D: .; V: TRBV4-1; size: .; J: TRBJ1-2; CDR3: CASSPDGQNYGYTF; DNA: TGCGCCAGCAGCCCTGATGGGCAGAACTATGGCTACACCTTC
D: .; V: TRBV25-1; size: .; J: TRBJ2-7; CDR3: CASRRLSYEQYF; DNA: TGTGCCAGCAGGAGGCTCTCCTACGAGCAGTACTTC
D: .; V: TRBV7-2; size: .; J: TRBJ2-1; CDR3: CAISFFNEQFF; DNA: TGTGCCATCAGCTTTTTCAATGAGCAGTTCTTC
D: .; V: TRBV20-1; size: few; J: TRBJ2-3; CDR3: CSARVDRASDTQYF; DNA: TGCAGTGCTAGAGTTGACAGAGCCTCTGATACGCAGTATTTT
D: TRBD1; V: TRBV4-1; size: .; J: TRBJ2-7; CDR3: CASSRQGAMNEQYF; DNA: TGCGCCAGCAGCCGACAGGGGGCGATGAACGAGCAGTACTTC
D: TRBD1; V: TRBV2; size: .; J: TRBJ1-2; CDR3: CVSKKQGDPNYGYTF; DNA: TGTGTCAGCAAAAAACAGGGGGATCCTAACTATGGCTACACCTTC
D: .; V: TRBV20-1; size: .; J: TRBJ2-7; CDR3: CSAVEGIYEQYF; DNA: TGCAGTGCCGTGGAGGGAATCTACGAGCAGTACTTC